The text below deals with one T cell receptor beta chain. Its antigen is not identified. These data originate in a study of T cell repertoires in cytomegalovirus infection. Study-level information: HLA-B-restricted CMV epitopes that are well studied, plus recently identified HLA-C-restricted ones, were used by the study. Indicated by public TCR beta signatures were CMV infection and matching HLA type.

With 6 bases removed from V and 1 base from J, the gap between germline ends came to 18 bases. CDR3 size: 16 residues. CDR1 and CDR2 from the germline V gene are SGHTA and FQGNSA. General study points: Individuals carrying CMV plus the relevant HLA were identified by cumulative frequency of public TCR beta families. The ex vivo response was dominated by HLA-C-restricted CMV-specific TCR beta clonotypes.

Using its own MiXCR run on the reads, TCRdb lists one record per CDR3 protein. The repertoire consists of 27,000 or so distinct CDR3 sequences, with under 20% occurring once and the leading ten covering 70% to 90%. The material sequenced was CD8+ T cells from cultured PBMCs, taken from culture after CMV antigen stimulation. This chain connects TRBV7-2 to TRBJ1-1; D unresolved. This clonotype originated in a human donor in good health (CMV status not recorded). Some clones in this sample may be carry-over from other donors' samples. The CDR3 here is CASSPHAGQANTEAFF. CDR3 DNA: TGTGCCAGCAGTCCACATGCCGGGCAGGCGAACACTGAAGCTTTCTTT. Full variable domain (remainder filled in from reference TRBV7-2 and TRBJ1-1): GAGVSQSPSNKVTEKGKDVELRCDPISGHTALYWYRQSLGQGLEFLIYFQGNSAPDKSGLPSDRFSAERTGGSVSTLTIQRTQQEDSAVYLCASSPHAGQANTEAFFGQGTRLTVV.